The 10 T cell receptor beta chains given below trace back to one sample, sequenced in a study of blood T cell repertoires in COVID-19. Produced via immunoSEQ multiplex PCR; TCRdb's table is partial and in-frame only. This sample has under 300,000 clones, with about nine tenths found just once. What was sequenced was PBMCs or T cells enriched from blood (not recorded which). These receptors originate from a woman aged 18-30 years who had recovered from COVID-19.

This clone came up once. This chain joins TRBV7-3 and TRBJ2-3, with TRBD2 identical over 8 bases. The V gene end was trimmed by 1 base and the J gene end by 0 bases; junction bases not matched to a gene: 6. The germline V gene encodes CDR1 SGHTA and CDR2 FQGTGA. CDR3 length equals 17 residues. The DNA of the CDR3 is TGTGCCAGCAGCTTAAACCCCGGACTAGCTAGCACAGATACGCAGTATTTT. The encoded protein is CASSLNPGLASTDTQYF.

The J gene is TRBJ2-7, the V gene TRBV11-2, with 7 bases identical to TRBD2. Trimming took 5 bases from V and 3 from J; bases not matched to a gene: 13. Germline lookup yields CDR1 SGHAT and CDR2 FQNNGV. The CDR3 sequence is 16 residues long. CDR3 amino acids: CASSTRDQAGFYEQYF. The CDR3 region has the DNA TGTGCCAGCAGCACGCGGGACCAAGCGGGGTTCTACGAGCAGTACTTC.

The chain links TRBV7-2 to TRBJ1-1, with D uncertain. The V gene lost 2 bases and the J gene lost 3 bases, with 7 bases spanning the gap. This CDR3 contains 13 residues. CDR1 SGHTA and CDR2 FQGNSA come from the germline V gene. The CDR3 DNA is TGTGCCAGCAGCTTACGGCAGGACACTGAAGCTTTCTTT. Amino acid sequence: CASSLRQDTEAFF.

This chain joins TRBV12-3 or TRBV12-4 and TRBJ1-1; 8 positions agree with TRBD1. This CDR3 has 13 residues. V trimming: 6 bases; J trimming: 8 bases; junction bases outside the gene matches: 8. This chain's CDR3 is CASRQGGREEAFF. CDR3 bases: TGTGCCAGCAGACAGGGGGGGAGGGAAGAAGCTTTCTTT.

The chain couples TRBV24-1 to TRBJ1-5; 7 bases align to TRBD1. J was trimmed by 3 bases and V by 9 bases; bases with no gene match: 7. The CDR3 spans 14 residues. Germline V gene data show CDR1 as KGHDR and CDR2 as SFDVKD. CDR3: CATYSGQDNQPQHF. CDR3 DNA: TGTGCCACCTACAGCGGACAGGACAATCAGCCCCAGCATTTT.

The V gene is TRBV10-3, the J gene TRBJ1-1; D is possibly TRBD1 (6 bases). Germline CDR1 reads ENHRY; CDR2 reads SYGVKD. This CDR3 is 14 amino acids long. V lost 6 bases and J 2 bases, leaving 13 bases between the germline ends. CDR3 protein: CAISSSGVNTEAFF. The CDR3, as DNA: TGTGCCATCAGCTCCTCAGGGGTTAACACTGAAGCTTTCTTT.

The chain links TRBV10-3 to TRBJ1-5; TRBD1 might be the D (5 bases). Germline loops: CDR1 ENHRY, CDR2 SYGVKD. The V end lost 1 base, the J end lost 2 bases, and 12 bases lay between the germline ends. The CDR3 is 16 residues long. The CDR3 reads CAISELGGAGNQPQHF. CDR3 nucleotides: TGTGCCATCAGTGAGTTGGGGGGAGCGGGCAATCAGCCCCAGCATTTT.

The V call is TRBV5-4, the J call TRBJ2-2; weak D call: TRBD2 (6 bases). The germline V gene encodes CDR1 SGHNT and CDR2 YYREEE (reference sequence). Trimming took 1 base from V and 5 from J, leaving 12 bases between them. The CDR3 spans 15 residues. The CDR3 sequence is CASSLPGGVTGELFF. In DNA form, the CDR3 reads TGTGCCAGCAGCTTGCCCGGCGGGGTGACCGGGGAGCTGTTTTTT.

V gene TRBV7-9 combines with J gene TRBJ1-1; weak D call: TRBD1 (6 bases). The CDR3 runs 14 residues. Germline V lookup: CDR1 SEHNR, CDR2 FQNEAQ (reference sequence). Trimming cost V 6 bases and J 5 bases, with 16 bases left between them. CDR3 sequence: CASSRQGQPTEAFF. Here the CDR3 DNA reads TGTGCCAGCAGTCGGCAGGGACAACCGACTGAAGCTTTCTTT.

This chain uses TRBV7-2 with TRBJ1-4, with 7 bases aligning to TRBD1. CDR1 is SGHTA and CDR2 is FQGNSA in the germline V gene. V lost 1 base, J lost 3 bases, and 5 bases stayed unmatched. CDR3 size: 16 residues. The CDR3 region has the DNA TGTGCCAGCAGCTTAGGGGTCGGGACAGCTAATGAAAAACTGTTTTTT. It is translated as CASSLGVGTANEKLFF.